This T cell receptor (beta chain) derives from a study of PD-1 blockade in classical Hodgkin lymphoma. Across the whole study: Patients were dosed intravenously with nivolumab at 3 mg/kg every 2 weeks.

Remarks on this clone: The antigen is not known.

Time point defined: cycle 4 day 1 (C4D1), after 6 weeks of nivolumab. There was relapse after autologous stem cell transplantation in every patient, and there was variation in brentuximab vedotin exposure. Profiled with immunoSEQ multiplex PCR; TCRdb holds only in-frame clones, not every one. There are about 20,000 clones in the sample; approximately 76% occur only once, and around two fifths lies in the top ten. CDR3 length: 13 residues. With 3 bases removed from V and 0 bases from J, the gap between germline ends came to 6 bases. The germline gives CDR1 SGHRS, CDR2 YFSETQ. Study-wide findings and caveats: Reported findings placed baseline TCR diversity lower in newly diagnosed patients (compared with healthy donors). Excluded were patients who started nivolumab under 1 year after ASCT, a group that had lower diversity. Complete responders possessed baseline diversity comparable to newly diagnosed patients.

This rearrangement joins TRBV5-1 to TRBJ1-1; D remains unclear. The sequencing used peripheral blood mononuclear cells (PBMCs), collected before the fourth cycle of nivolumab. The origin of this receptor is a human donor with classical Hodgkin lymphoma. CDR3 sequence reads: CASSSVLNTEAFF. The CDR3 DNA is TGCGCCAGCAGCTCCGTCCTGAACACTGAAGCTTTCTTT.